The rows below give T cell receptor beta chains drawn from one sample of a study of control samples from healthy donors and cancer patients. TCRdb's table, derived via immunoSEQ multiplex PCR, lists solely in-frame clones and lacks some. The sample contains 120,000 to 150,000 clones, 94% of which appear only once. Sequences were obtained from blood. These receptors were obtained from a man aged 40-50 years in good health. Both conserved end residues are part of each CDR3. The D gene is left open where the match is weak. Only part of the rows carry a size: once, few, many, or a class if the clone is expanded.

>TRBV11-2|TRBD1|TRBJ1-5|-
TGTGCCAGCAGCCCCGACAGGGTTCGGCAGCCCCAGCATTTT
CASSPDRVRQPQHF
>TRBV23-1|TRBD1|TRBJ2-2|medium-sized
TGCGCCAGCAGTCAATCTGTCCTGGACAGGGACGGGGAGCTGTTTTTT
CASSQSVLDRDGELFF
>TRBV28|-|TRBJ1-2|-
TGTGCCAGCAGTTTACAACAGGGAATGTTTAACTATGGCTACACCTTC
CASSLQQGMFNYGYTF
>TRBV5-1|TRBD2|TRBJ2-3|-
TGCGCCAGCAGCGCAGGACTAGCGATCGTTAGCACAGATACGCAGTATTTT
CASSAGLAIVSTDTQYF
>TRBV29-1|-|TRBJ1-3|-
TGCAGCGTTGGGAACGGAAACACCATATATTTT
CSVGNGNTIYF
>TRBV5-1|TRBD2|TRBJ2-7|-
TGCGCCAGCAGCAAGAGCGGGAGCTCCTACGAGCAGTACTTC
CASSKSGSSYEQYF
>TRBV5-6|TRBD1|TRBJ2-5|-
TGTGCCAGCAGCTTCCGGGACAGGGTTGGGACCCAGTACTTC
CASSFRDRVGTQYF
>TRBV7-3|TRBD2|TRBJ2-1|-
TGTGCCAGCAGCGCGGGGGGCAATGAGCAGTTCTTC
CASSAGGNEQFF
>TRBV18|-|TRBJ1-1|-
TGTGCCAGCTCACCACCTTGGGGGATAAGTACTGAAGCTTTCTTT
CASSPPWGISTEAFF
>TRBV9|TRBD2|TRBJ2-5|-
TGTGCCAGCAGCGCGTCAAGCGGGGGAACGGAGACCCAGTACTTC
CASSASSGGTETQYF
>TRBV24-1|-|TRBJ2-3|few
TGTGCCACCAGCCCGCCTAGCGCTAGCACAGATACGCAGTATTTT
CATSPPSASTDTQYF
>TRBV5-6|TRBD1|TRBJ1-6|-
TGTGCCAGCAGCTTGGGGACAGGGGGTAATTCACCCCTCCACTTT
CASSLGTGGNSPLHF
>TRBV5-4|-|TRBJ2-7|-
TGTGCCAGCAGCTTGGATGGACGGGGACACTACGAGCAGTACTTC
CASSLDGRGHYEQYF
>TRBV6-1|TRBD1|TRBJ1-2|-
TGTGCCAGCAGTGATAGGACAGGGAGAAACTATGGCTACACCTTC
CASSDRTGRNYGYTF
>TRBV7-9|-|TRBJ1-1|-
TGTGCCAGCAGCTTAAGGCTTTCGAACACTGAAGCTTTCTTT
CASSLRLSNTEAFF
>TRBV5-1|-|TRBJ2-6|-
TGCGCCAGCAGCTTGGGGGACGCTGGGGCCAACGTCCTGACTTTC
CASSLGDAGANVLTF
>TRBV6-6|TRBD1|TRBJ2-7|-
TGTGCCAGCAGTTCAGGCGGGACAGGGGGGATCTACGAGCAGTACTTC
CASSSGGTGGIYEQYF
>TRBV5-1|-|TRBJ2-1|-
TGCGCCAGCAGCTTAAGCGGAAGAGTACTATCTACCTCCTACAATGAGCAGTTCTTC
CASSLSGRVLSTSYNEQFF
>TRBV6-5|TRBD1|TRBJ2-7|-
TGTGCCAGCAGCCATGGACAGGGGATCGGCGAGCAGTACTTC
CASSHGQGIGEQYF
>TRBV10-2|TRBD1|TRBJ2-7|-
TGCGCCAGCAGTGACTCCGGGACAGGGGCCTACGAGCAGTACTTC
CASSDSGTGAYEQYF
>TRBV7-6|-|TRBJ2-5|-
TGTGCCAGCAGCTTAAGGGGTCGGGAGACCCAGTACTTC
CASSLRGRETQYF
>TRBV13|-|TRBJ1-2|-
TGTGCCAGCAGCCCCCTGGAGGAACTTAACTATGGCTACACCTTC
CASSPLEELNYGYTF
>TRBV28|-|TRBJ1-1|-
TGTGCCAGCAGTCCCCCCTCGTGGCGGACTGAAGCTTTCTTT
CASSPPSWRTEAFF
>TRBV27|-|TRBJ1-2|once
TGTGCCAGCAGTTCCCCCGGCAGGGGTAACTATGGCTACACCTTC
CASSSPGRGNYGYTF
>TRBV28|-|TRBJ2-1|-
TGTGCCAGCAGCCCCCCCGACAGTTACAATGAGCAGTTCTTC
CASSPPDSYNEQFF
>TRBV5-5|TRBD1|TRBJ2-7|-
TGTGCCAGCAGCTTGGTCCGGACAGGGGGTGGCGAGCAGTACTTC
CASSLVRTGGGEQYF
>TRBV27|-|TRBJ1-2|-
TGTGCCAGCAGTTTGCACGGAGGCGGCTACACCTTC
CASSLHGGGYTF
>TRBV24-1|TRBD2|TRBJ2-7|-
TGTGCCACCAGTGATGGGGGTAGCGGGAAAGTCGAGCAGTACTTC
CATSDGGSGKVEQYF
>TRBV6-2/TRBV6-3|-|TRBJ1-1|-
TGTGCCAGCAGTTACTCGCTTTTTAAGGGTCGCAACTCGAACACTGAAGCTTTCTTT
CASSYSLFKGRNSNTEAFF
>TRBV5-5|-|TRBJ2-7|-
TGTGCCAGCAGCTTGGGAGGGGCCTCCTACGAGCAGTACTTC
CASSLGGASYEQYF
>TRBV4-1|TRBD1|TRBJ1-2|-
TGCGCCAGCAGCCAAGATAGGGGACAGGCGCCAAACTATGGCTACACCTTC
CASSQDRGQAPNYGYTF
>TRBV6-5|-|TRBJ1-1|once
TGTGCCAGCAGAAAAACCAGGGGCGGGAACACTGAAGCTTTCTTT
CASRKTRGGNTEAFF
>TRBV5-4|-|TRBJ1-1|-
TGTGCCAGCAGCTTGGTCGGGAGAATGAACACTGAAGCTTTCTTT
CASSLVGRMNTEAFF
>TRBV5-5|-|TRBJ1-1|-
TGTGCCAGCAGCCAAACAGGGTTGAACACTGAAGCTTTCTTT
CASSQTGLNTEAFF
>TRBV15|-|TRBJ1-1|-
TGTGCCACCAGCTCTGGGGGTATCACTGAAGCTTTCTTT
CATSSGGITEAFF
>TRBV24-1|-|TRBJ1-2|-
TGTGCCACCAGTGGGGAGGCAGAATATGGCTACACCTTC
CATSGEAEYGYTF
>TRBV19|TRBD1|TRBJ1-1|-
TGTGCCAGTAGTGAAGGACAGGGGAACACTGAAGCTTTCTTT
CASSEGQGNTEAFF
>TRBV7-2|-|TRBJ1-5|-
TGTGCCAGCAGCTTACGTACTGGCAATCAGCCCCAGCATTTT
CASSLRTGNQPQHF
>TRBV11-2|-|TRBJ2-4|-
TGTGCCAGCAGCCGAGGAGCAAGAGCCAAAAACATTCAGTACTTC
CASSRGARAKNIQYF
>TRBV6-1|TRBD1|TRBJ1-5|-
TGTGCCAGCAGTGAAAAGGGCACAGGGGGTAGTAGCAATCAGCCCCAGCATTTT
CASSEKGTGGSSNQPQHF
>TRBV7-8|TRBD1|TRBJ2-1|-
TGTGCCAGCAGCGTTAGACAGGGCGGCAATGAGCAGTTCTTC
CASSVRQGGNEQFF
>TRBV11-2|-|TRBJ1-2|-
TGTGCCAGCAGCTTCGCAGATTGGACAGATGACGGCTACACCTTC
CASSFADWTDDGYTF
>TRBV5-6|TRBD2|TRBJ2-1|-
TGTGCCAGCAGCTTTTCACTAGCGGGAGGTGGCAATGAGCAGTTCTTC
CASSFSLAGGGNEQFF
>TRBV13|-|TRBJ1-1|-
TGTGCCAGCAGCTTAGGGCCCACGGATGAAGCTTTCTTT
CASSLGPTDEAFF
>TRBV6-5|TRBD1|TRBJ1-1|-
TGTGCCAGCAGGCGTGTCAGGGACAGGGGCACTGAAGCTTTCTTT
CASRRVRDRGTEAFF
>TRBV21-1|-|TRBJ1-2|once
TGTGCCAGCAGAAAAAAGACGCGGAATGGCTACACCTTC
CASRKKTRNGYTF
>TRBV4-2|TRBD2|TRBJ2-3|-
TGTGCCAGCAGCCCAGGGACTAGCGGGGGCGCGTTCGATACGCAGTATTTT
CASSPGTSGGAFDTQYF
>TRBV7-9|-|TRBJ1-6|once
TGTGCCAGCAGCTTATCCCAGACCTATAATTCACCCCTCCACTTT
CASSLSQTYNSPLHF
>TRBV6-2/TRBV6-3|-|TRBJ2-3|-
TGTGCCAGCAGTTTGGGGGTTTCTAGCACAGATACGCAGTATTTT
CASSLGVSSTDTQYF